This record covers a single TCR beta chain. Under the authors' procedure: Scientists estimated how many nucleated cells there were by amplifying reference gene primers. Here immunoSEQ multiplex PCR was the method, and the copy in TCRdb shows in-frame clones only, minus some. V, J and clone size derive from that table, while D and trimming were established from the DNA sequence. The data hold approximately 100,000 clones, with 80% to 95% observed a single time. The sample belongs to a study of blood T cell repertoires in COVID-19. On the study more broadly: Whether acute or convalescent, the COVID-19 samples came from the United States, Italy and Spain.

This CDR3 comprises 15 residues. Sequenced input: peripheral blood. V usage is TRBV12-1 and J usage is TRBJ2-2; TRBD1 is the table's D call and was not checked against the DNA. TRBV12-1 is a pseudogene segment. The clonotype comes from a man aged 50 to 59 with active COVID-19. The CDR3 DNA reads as TGTGCCAGCAGCCACGTCTCAGGGAACACCGGGGAGCTGTTTTTT. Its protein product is CASSHVSGNTGELFF.